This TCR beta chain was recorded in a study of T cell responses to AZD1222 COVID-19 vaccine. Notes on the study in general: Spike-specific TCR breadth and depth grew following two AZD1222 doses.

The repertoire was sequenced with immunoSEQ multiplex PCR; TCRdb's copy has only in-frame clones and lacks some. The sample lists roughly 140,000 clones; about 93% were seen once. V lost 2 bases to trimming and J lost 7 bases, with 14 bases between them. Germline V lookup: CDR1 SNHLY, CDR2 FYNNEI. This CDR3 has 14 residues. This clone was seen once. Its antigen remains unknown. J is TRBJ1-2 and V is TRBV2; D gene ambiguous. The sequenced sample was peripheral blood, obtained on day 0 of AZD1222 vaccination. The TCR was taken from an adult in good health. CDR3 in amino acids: CASSELLADSGYTF. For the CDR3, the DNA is TGTGCCAGCAGTGAACTGTTGGCCGACTCTGGCTACACCTTC.